The 25 T cell receptor beta chains listed next were all sequenced from one sample in a study of cytomegalovirus exposure and HLA in healthy donors. The PCR was carried out with 60 Vbeta primers and 13 Jbeta primers. TCRdb's table, derived via immunoSEQ multiplex PCR, lists solely in-frame clones and lacks some. The sample lists 200,000 to 300,000 clones, 70% to 90% occurring once. Sequenced sample: PBMCs. Source of these receptors: a woman in her thirties or forties in good health and CMV-seropositive.

The genes are TRBV6-5 and TRBJ2-1; 8 bases fit TRBD2. Losses at the gene ends were 6 bases for V and 6 bases for J; bases not matched to a gene: 4. This CDR3 comprises 13 residues. The germline V gene encodes CDR1 MNHEY and CDR2 SVGAGI. The CDR3 DNA reads as TGTGCCAGCAGACCCGGACTAGCCAATGAGCAGTTCTTC. Its protein product is CASRPGLANEQFF.

A word on this clone: No conserved phenylalanine or tryptophan ends this CDR3, so it is likely a read error. The chain carries TRBV2 and TRBJ1-6; the D is unclear. The CDR3 has 17 residues. Germline V gene sequence: CDR1 SNHLY, CDR2 FYNNEI. Trimming cost V 4 bases and J 0 bases, with 13 bases left between them. The DNA for the CDR3 is TGTGCCAGCAGTGCCGGGGAGGGAAGCTCCTATAATTCACCCCTCCACTCT. Its translation is CASSAGEGSSYNSPLHS.

The chain has TRBV4-3 and TRBJ2-7, with D perhaps matching TRBD2 (6 bases). V was cut by 0 bases and J by 0 bases, with 15 bases left in between. This CDR3 has 17 amino acids. Germline-derived CDR1 and CDR2 are LGHNA and YSLEER. Here the CDR3 reads CASSQDHSEGSSYEQYF. The CDR3 DNA is TGCGCCAGCAGCCAAGATCATTCGGAGGGCAGCTCCTACGAGCAGTACTTC.

The CDR3 loop reads CASSQVRAGTYNEQFF. DNA of the CDR3: TGCGCCAGCAGCCAAGTTCGTGCGGGGACCTACAATGAGCAGTTCTTC. The chain carries TRBV4-3 and TRBJ2-1, with D tentatively TRBD2 (6 bases). Trimming shortened V by 1 base and J by 2 bases, and 12 bases separated the two germline ends. The germline V gene has CDR1 LGHNA and CDR2 YSLEER. This CDR3 spans 16 amino acids.

This clone was seen only once. The J gene is TRBJ2-7, the V gene TRBV5-5; possible D gene TRBD2, 6 bases. Germline-derived CDR1 and CDR2 are SGHKS and YYEKEE (reference sequence). The CDR3 totals 14 residues. Between the trimmed V and J ends, which lost 1 base and 2 bases, there was a span of 10 bases. The chain's CDR3 is CASSLSSATYEQYF. In nucleotides, the CDR3 is TGTGCCAGCAGCTTGTCTAGCGCAACCTACGAGCAGTACTTC.

V is TRBV25-1 and J is TRBJ2-1; 12 bases match TRBD2. V lost 5 bases and J lost 7; bases outside the gene matches: 6. This CDR3 contains 15 residues. Per the germline V gene, CDR1 is MGHDK and CDR2 is SYGVNS. The chain's CDR3 is CASSQTSGRENEQFF. CDR3 DNA: TGTGCCAGCAGTCAGACTAGCGGGAGAGAAAATGAGCAGTTCTTC. Filled out from reference TRBV25-1 and TRBJ2-1, the complete variable domain reads EADIYQTPRYLVIGTGKKITLECSQTMGHDKMYWYQQDPGMELHLIHYSYGVNSTEKGDLSSESTVSRIRTEHFPLTLESARPSHTSQYLCASSQTSGRENEQFFGPGTRLTVL.

V and J are TRBV19 and TRBJ1-2; D is unresolved. This CDR3 is 11 amino acids long. The germline V gene encodes CDR1 LNHDA and CDR2 SQIVND (reference sequence). With 9 bases removed from V and 7 bases from J, the gap between germline ends came to 12 bases. CDR3 in amino acids: CASSLAGGYTF. CDR3 sequence (DNA): TGTGCCAGCTCCCTCGCCGGTGGCTACACCTTC. The whole variable domain, filled in from reference TRBV19 and TRBJ1-2, reads DGGITQSPKYLFRKEGQNVTLSCEQNLNHDAMYWYRQDPGQGLRLIYYSQIVNDFQKGDIAEGYSVSREKKESFPLTVTSAQKNPTAFYLCASSLAGGYTFGSGTRLTVV.

This clone was observed a few times. The chain links TRBV6-8 to TRBJ2-1; D uncertain. The germline CDR1 and CDR2 sequences are MNHGY and SAAAGT. The CDR3 is 11 amino acids. Trimming cost V 8 bases and J 3 bases, with 5 bases left between them. This chain's CDR3 is CASSFYNEQFF. The CDR3 nucleotides are TGTGCCAGCTCATTCTACAATGAGCAGTTCTTC.

This chain uses TRBV19 with TRBJ2-1; 9 positions agree with TRBD2. There are 18 residues in the CDR3. In germline, CDR1 is LNHDA, CDR2 SQIVND (reference sequence). Trimming at V came to 3 bases and at J to 3 bases, leaving 12 bases not matched to a gene. CDR3 amino acids: CASSMGSGSQSFYNEQFF. Written as DNA, the CDR3 is TGTGCCAGTAGTATGGGTAGCGGGAGTCAATCTTTCTACAATGAGCAGTTCTTC.

The V and J genes are TRBV2 and TRBJ1-1; 9 bases line up with TRBD1. Germline V CDR1 and CDR2: SNHLY, FYNNEI. This CDR3 is built from 15 residues. V was clipped by 0 bases and J by 7 bases; unmatched bases: 6. In DNA, the CDR3 is TGTGCCAGCAGTGAAGCCCCGGGACAGGGAAGTGAAGCTTTCTTT. It encodes CASSEAPGQGSEAFF.

This sequence joins TRBV27 and TRBJ1-5; 8 nucleotides line up with TRBD1. J lost 1 base, V lost 3 bases, and 5 bases had no gene match. The CDR3 has 16 amino acids. Germline V CDR1 and CDR2: MNHEY, SMNVEV (reference sequence). The CDR3 DNA sequence: TGTGCCAGCAGTTTTGGACAGGGTAGGAGCAATCAGCCCCAGCATTTT. Amino acids: CASSFGQGRSNQPQHF.

The genes are TRBV2 and TRBJ1-2; 10 bases match TRBD1. Per the germline V gene, CDR1 is SNHLY and CDR2 is FYNNEI. The CDR3 has 12 residues. Germline trimming cut 8 bases from V and 8 bases from J; bases unmatched to any gene: 5. CDR3 DNA sequence: TGTGCCAGCCTACGGACAGGGGGAGGCTACACCTTC. This gives the protein CASLRTGGGYTF.

The rearrangement uses TRBV28 and TRBJ1-4, with D possibly being TRBD1 (5 bases). CDR3 size: 16 residues. Germline-derived CDR1 and CDR2 are MDHEN and SYDVKM. Trimming took 2 bases from V and 0 from J, leaving 10 bases between them. The CDR3 coding sequence is TGTGCCAGCAGTTTAAGGGGCCATGCAACTAATGAAAAACTGTTTTTT. Its translation is CASSLRGHATNEKLFF.

This clone turned up a few times. The chain carries TRBV19 and TRBJ2-3; 7 positions match TRBD1. The germline V gene encodes CDR1 LNHDA and CDR2 SQIVND (reference sequence). There are 16 residues in the CDR3. Losses at the gene ends were 5 bases for V and 0 bases for J; bases not matched to a gene: 8. CDR3 loop: CASSAFPGQSTDTQYF. CDR3 nucleotides: TGTGCCAGTAGTGCCTTCCCGGGACAGAGCACAGATACGCAGTATTTT.

V and J are TRBV10-3 and TRBJ2-7; 9 nucleotides agree with TRBD2. J gave up 1 base and V 3 bases, and 4 bases lay outside the gene matches. The CDR3 has 15 residues. Germline-derived CDR1 and CDR2 are ENHRY and SYGVKD. This CDR3 reads CAISEGLALSYEQYF. Here the CDR3 DNA reads TGTGCCATCAGTGAAGGACTAGCGTTATCCTACGAGCAGTACTTC.

The chain recombines TRBV11-3 with TRBJ2-2; a weak D match, TRBD1 (5 bases). The CDR3 consists of 15 residues. Germline loops: CDR1 SGHNT, CDR2 YENEEA. V lost 8 bases to trimming and J lost 0 bases, with 13 bases between them. This CDR3 reads CASVIDSANTGELFF. The CDR3, as DNA: TGTGCCAGCGTCATCGACAGCGCGAACACCGGGGAGCTGTTTTTT. Drawing the rest from reference TRBV11-3 and TRBJ2-2, the complete variable domain is EAGVVQSPRYKIIEKKQPVAFWCNPISGHNTLYWYLQNLGQGPELLIRYENEEAVDDSQLPKDRFSAERLKGVDSTLKIQPAELGDSAVYLCASVIDSANTGELFFGEGSRLTVL.

The chain recombines TRBV11-2 with TRBJ1-1; tentatively, D is TRBD1 (6 bases). Germline V lookup: CDR1 SGHAT, CDR2 FQNNGV. This CDR3 comprises 14 residues. Trimming pared 7 bases from V and 2 bases from J, leaving 14 bases between. CDR3 in amino acids: CASTILGANTEAFF. In DNA form, the CDR3 reads TGTGCCAGCACCATCCTGGGGGCTAACACTGAAGCTTTCTTT.

The V call is TRBV10-3, the J call TRBJ2-3; the match to TRBD1 covers 8 bases. The germline CDR1 and CDR2 sequences are ENHRY and SYGVKD. Trimming at V came to 6 bases and at J to 0 bases, leaving 5 bases not matched to a gene. This CDR3 comprises 15 residues. The CDR3, as DNA: TGTGCCATCAGCGCTTGGACAGGGAGCACAGATACGCAGTATTTT. This codes for CAISAWTGSTDTQYF.

The V gene is TRBV30, the J gene TRBJ2-1; the D gene is possibly TRBD1 (6 bases). Looked up from germline, CDR1 is GTSNPN and CDR2 is SVGIG (reference sequence). CDR3 length: 14 amino acids. V shed 8 bases and J shed 0 bases, with 14 bases lying between them. This CDR3 reads CAHSEGDSYNEQFF. CDR3 sequence (DNA): TGTGCCCACTCCGAGGGGGACTCCTACAATGAGCAGTTCTTC.

The CDR3 reads CASSLSPTGPGNTIYF. The CDR3 nucleotides are TGTGCCAGCAGTTTATCTCCGACAGGGCCGGGAAACACCATATATTTT. This chain uses TRBV27 with TRBJ1-3; 7 nucleotides align to TRBD1. The germline V gene encodes CDR1 MNHEY and CDR2 SMNVEV (reference sequence). CDR3 length: 16 residues. V lost 0 bases to trimming and J lost 4 bases; unmatched junction nucleotides: 6.

This clone has only one observation. V usage is TRBV25-1 and J usage is TRBJ1-1, with 9 bases matching TRBD1. This CDR3 is built from 15 residues. The trim removed 3 bases at V and 1 base at J, leaving 3 bases unmatched. Germline CDR1 reads MGHDK; CDR2 reads SYGVNS. CDR3 residues: CASSDDRGGNTEAFF. The CDR3 DNA follows: TGTGCCAGCAGTGATGACAGGGGGGGGAACACTGAAGCTTTCTTT.

The chain employs TRBV7-9 and TRBJ2-2, with 9 positions matching TRBD1. The V segment lost 1 base and the J segment 6 bases; nucleotides outside the gene matches: 9. The CDR3 totals 17 residues. Germline values: CDR1 SEHNR, CDR2 FQNEAQ (reference sequence). The CDR3 DNA is TGTGCCAGCAGCTTAGGGGCGGGACAGGGAACGGCCGGGGAGCTGTTTTTT. Protein product: CASSLGAGQGTAGELFF.

The chain joins TRBV11-2 to TRBJ1-3; TRBD1 might be the D (6 bases). Per the germline V gene, CDR1 is SGHAT and CDR2 is FQNNGV. CDR3 length: 14 residues. The ends were cut back, 5 bases at V and 0 bases at J, with 8 bases in the middle. The CDR3 bases are TGTGCCAGCAGCGACAGGAGCTCTGGAAACACCATATATTTT. It specifies CASSDRSSGNTIYF.

CDR3 residues: CASSPGWNEQFF. CDR3 nucleotides: TGTGCCAGCAGCCCAGGGTGGAATGAGCAGTTCTTC. The chain uses TRBV7-9 and TRBJ2-1; the D gene is possibly TRBD1 (5 bases). Germline loops: CDR1 SEHNR, CDR2 FQNEAQ (reference sequence). Trimming stripped 5 bases from V and 7 bases from J, with 9 bases between. This CDR3 has 12 residues.

V gene TRBV5-5 combines with J gene TRBJ2-4, with D perhaps matching TRBD1 (5 bases). The CDR3 contains 14 residues. Trimming shortened V by 4 bases and J by 5 bases, and 13 bases separated the two germline ends. Germline-derived CDR1 and CDR2 are SGHKS and YYEKEE (reference sequence). This CDR3 reads CASSPRDVQNIQYF. CDR3 nucleotides: TGTGCCAGCAGCCCCAGGGATGTACAAAACATTCAGTACTTC.